This T cell receptor beta chain was documented in a study of OX40 agonist ivuxolimab in advanced cancers. Findings of the study overall: Low normalized T-cell clonal expansion also characterized some of the nonresponders. Clonal expansion by week 6 occurred in CD4+ and CD8+ blood T cells (at 0.1 to 3.0 mg/kg). Researchers report that CD8+ T cells had, on average, more expanded clones than CD4+.

Repertoires were generated with immunoSEQ multiplex PCR, while TCRdb's copy carries only in-frame clones and drops some. The sample gives roughly 64,000 clones, roughly nine tenths of which show up once; around an eighth is in the top ten. The junction had 1 base not matched to a gene; V was cut back by 8 bases and J by 4 bases. The CDR3 runs 13 residues. The V gene's germline CDR1 is SNHLY and CDR2 FYNNEI. Points on this clone: The target antigen is unknown.

The chain has TRBV2 and TRBJ2-1; 11 bases are shared with TRBD2. Material: CD4+ or CD8+ T cells sorted from blood, obtained in a trial of the OX40 agonist ivuxolimab. The clonotype originates from an adult with an advanced solid tumor such as melanoma, head and neck, liver or kidney cancer. DNA of the CDR3: TGTGCCAGCCGGACTAGCGGGTACAATGAGCAGTTCTTC. It specifies CASRTSGYNEQFF.